This is a list of T cell receptor beta chains from one sample in a study of monozygotic twins with inflammatory bowel disease. TCRdb re-called the 5' RACE reads and shows each CDR3 protein once, DNA omitted. The table lists 300,000 to 350,000 distinct CDR3 sequences. Sequences were obtained from blood. These receptors all stem from a human donor with ulcerative colitis or Crohn's disease, or a healthy co-twin of an affected twin (not recorded which). The CDR3 runs from the conserved cysteine through the conserved F or W.

TRBV3-1	TRBJ1-1	CASSQGDRVANTEAFF
TRBV12-3/TRBV12-4	TRBJ1-3	CASSPRDTWFSGNTIYF
TRBV18	TRBJ2-3	CASSPTDTQYF
TRBV3-1	TRBJ1-6	CASSQRGGNSPLHF
TRBV28	TRBJ2-5	CASSTQTVQETQYF
TRBV6-6	TRBJ2-1	CASSSFTRDGEQFF
TRBV4-3	TRBJ1-5	CASSHTAYSNQPQHF
TRBV7-6	TRBJ2-3	CASSFSTGATTDTQYF
TRBV20-1	TRBJ1-6	CSARDNREASPLHF
TRBV28	TRBJ2-3	CASSSSGRVDTQYF
TRBV5-1	TRBJ2-7	CASSLKDRTYEQYF
TRBV4-1	TRBJ2-3	CASSQDLDSGVVTDTQYF
TRBV6-5	TRBJ2-2	CASSYSFPTGELFF
TRBV4-3	TRBJ1-6	CASSQLTGNSYNSPLHF
TRBV7-2	TRBJ2-2	CASSPQAGELLF
TRBV20-1	TRBJ2-1	CSAPRQGLNEQFF
TRBV7-9	TRBJ2-7	CASSLERDEQYF
TRBV28	TRBJ2-4	CASTPGGRGIQYF
TRBV28	TRBJ2-6	CASTGRTFRGSGANVLTF
TRBV7-9	TRBJ1-2	CASSRADSNLNYGYTF
TRBV5-4	TRBJ1-3	CASSYPGVGNTIYF
TRBV5-1	TRBJ1-2	CASSLGGNGYTF